The 7 T cell receptor beta chains below come from one sample, sequenced in a study of blood T cells in healthy people across ages. Together with a sample-barcoded 5' primer, a J-beta primer mix was included in a second PCR lasting 7 to 11 cycles. TCRdb fed the 5' RACE reads into MiXCR, producing one record per CDR3 protein. This sample carries approximately 730,000 distinct CDR3 sequences, roughly two fifths of them seen once, and the ten largest clones take approximately 22%. Sequences were obtained from blood. These TCRs come from a woman aged 55 to 70 in good health.

This chain joins TRBV25-1 and TRBJ2-7; D may be TRBD1 (5 bases). Germline V lookup: CDR1 MGHDK, CDR2 SYGVNS. Trimming took off 2 bases at V and 1 base at J, with 12 bases between the two ends. The CDR3 is made up of 15 amino acids. The CDR3, as DNA: TGTGCCAGCAGTGAAACAGGAATTAGGTCCTACGAGCAGTACTTC. It codes for CASSETGIRSYEQYF.

This clonotype was detected only a few times. The chain carries TRBV4-3 and TRBJ2-1; 14 bases fit TRBD2. Per the germline V gene, CDR1 is LGHNA and CDR2 is YSLEER. J was trimmed by 4 bases and V by 4 bases; bases with no gene match: 9. There are 18 residues in the CDR3. The CDR3 sequence: CASSPRPGLAGDYNEQFF. The DNA of the CDR3 is TGCGCCAGCAGCCCCCGCCCGGGACTAGCGGGGGATTACAATGAGCAGTTCTTC.

In regard to this clonotype: A read error may explain this, as a much larger clone is one base away. The chain links TRBV20-1 to TRBJ2-3; TRBD2 agrees at 10 bases. Trimming removed 4 bases from V and 2 bases from J; junction bases left unmatched: 9. Germline V gene data show CDR1 as DFQATT and CDR2 as SNEGSKA (reference sequence). CDR3 length: 16 residues. CDR3 region: CSAIIFTSGDTDTQYF. The DNA of the CDR3 is TGCAGTGCTATTATCTTCACTAGCGGGGACACAGATACGCAGTATTTT.

This clonotype is a singleton in its sample. Possible read error: a much larger clone is one base away. J is TRBJ2-3 and V is TRBV6-2 or TRBV6-3; 8 positions agree with TRBD2. The germline gives CDR1 MNHEY, CDR2 SVGEGT. CDR3 size: 16 residues. The CDR3 DNA is TGTACCAGCAGTTGGGGTGAAGCGGGAGCCACAGATACGCAGTATTTT. Residues: CTSSWGEAGATDTQYF.

This chain uses TRBV12-3 or TRBV12-4 with TRBJ1-2; tentatively, D is TRBD1 (6 bases). The V end lost 8 bases, the J end lost 5 bases, and 18 bases lay between the germline ends. This CDR3 comprises 14 residues. The CDR3 spells CASGDGGLGYGYTF. The DNA of the CDR3 is TGTGCCAGCGGCGACGGGGGGCTTGGTTATGGCTACACCTTC.

This clonotype has more than one count but fewer than ten. This chain joins TRBV6-4 and TRBJ1-2; no reliable D call. Germline V gene data show CDR1 as MRHNA and CDR2 as SNTAGT. This CDR3 is 14 amino acids long. V was cut by 7 bases and J by 8 bases, with 20 bases left in between. CDR3 residues: CASTPSDRSGGYTF. The CDR3 DNA reads TGTGCCAGCACCCCGAGCGACCGGAGTGGAGGCTACACCTTC.

This chain links TRBV20-1 with TRBJ2-1; 9 bases are shared with TRBD2. CDR1 and CDR2 from the germline V gene are DFQATT and SNEGSKA (reference sequence). The CDR3 is 16 residues long. The junction had 11 bases not matched to a gene; V was cut back by 4 bases and J by 4 bases. CDR3 residues: CSAIKAAGGRYNEQFF. The CDR3 coding sequence is TGCAGTGCTATTAAGGCAGCGGGGGGCCGTTACAATGAGCAGTTCTTC.